The T cell receptor beta chain described here comes from a study of shared clonotypes between healthy human individuals. Looked up from germline, CDR1 is MNHEY and CDR2 is SVGAGI. This CDR3 has 15 residues. Trimming took 4 bases from V and 3 from J; bases not matched to a gene: 8. Profiling relied on immunoSEQ multiplex PCR, and the TCRdb table lists in-frame clones only, not all of them. The data contain 560,000 or so clones, approximately 96% of them singletons. Study results and limitations: Unshared clonotypes carried lower generation probabilities than those common to all four donors.

About this clone itself: Its cognate antigen is unknown.

CD8 cells regarded as naive lacked CD45RO, were positively chosen for CCR7, and omitted terminally differentiated effector memory CD45RA+ cells. Sequencing was performed on naive CD8+ T cells sorted from blood. J is TRBJ2-7 and V is TRBV6-5, with 8 bases lining up with TRBD2. This TCR derives from a woman in her 30s in good health. This chain's CDR3 is CASSSSGRPIYEQYF. CDR3 in DNA: TGTGCCAGCAGTTCGAGCGGGAGACCGATCTACGAGCAGTACTTC.